The T cell receptor beta chain under discussion was sequenced for a study of T cells in tuberculosis. Study-wide context: In South Africa, adults with active tuberculosis were compared with IGRA-negative and latently infected IGRA-positive adolescents. Study-wide points: Active tuberculosis TCR-alpha repertoires lay closer to GMM-specific TCRs than IGRA-negative controls, suggesting clonal expansion. Shorter CDR3-alpha in active tuberculosis partly drove smaller distances.

Time point defined: new active TB diagnosis, blood taken before or within 7 days of starting treatment. Each clinical donor contributed on average around 110,000 T cells from unsorted cryopreserved PBMC. The method was immunoSEQ multiplex PCR; TCRdb's version includes in-frame clones alone and lacks a portion of them. The sample yields fewer than 55,000 clones, about 95% seen once. This CDR3 comprises 21 residues. V trimming: 4 bases; J trimming: 0 bases; junction bases outside the gene matches: 14. Per the germline V gene, CDR1 is LNHDA and CDR2 is SQIVND (reference sequence). A note on this clone: Its antigen is undetermined.

The chain couples TRBV19 to TRBJ2-1; TRBD2 matches 14 bases. Sample: PBMCs, taken at tuberculosis diagnosis. This TCR was recovered from an adult with tuberculosis. CDR3 residues: CASSTGDVGLAGALSYNEQFF. CDR3 sequence (DNA): TGTGCCAGTAGTACGGGTGATGTGGGACTAGCGGGAGCGCTCTCCTACAATGAGCAGTTCTTC.